The clone carrying this TCR beta chain was recorded only once. Sequence at one end of the junction differs from germline and may be a read error. Together with a sample-barcoded 5' primer, a J-beta primer mix was included in a second PCR lasting roughly 6 to 12 cycles. Researchers report that a template-switch adaptor with 12 random nucleotides tagged each cDNA molecule. TCRdb processed the 5' RACE reads anew with MiXCR; each CDR3 protein has one entry. The repertoire holds 1.5 million to 2 million distinct CDR3 sequences, 28% seen once, with over 7% in the top ten. The CDR3 contains 14 residues. CDR1 and CDR2 (germline): MDHEN, SYDVKM. This record comes from a study of blood T cells in healthy people across ages. For the study at large: Per two T cells, about one barcoded beta molecule was captured through template switching.

The chain links TRBV28 to TRBJ2-5, with TRBD1 matching 7 bases. The source material was blood. The clonotype was recovered from a woman aged 25 to 39 in good health. In DNA form, the CDR3 reads TGTGCCAGCAGGTTATTCAGGGGGCAAGAGACCCAGTACTTC. It yields the protein CASRLFRGQETQYF.